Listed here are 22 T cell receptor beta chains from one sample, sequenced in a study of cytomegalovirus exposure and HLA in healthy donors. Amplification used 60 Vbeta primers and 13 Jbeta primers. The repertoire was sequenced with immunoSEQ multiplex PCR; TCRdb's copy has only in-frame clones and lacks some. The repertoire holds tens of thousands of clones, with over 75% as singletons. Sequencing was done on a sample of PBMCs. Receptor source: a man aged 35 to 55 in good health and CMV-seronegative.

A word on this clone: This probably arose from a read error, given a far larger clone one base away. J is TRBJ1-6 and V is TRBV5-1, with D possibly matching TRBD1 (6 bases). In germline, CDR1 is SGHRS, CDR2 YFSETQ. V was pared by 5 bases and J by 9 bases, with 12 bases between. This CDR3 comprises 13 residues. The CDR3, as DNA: TGCGCCAGCAGACCAGGGGAGAGTTCACCCCTCCACTTT. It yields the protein CASRPGESSPLHF.

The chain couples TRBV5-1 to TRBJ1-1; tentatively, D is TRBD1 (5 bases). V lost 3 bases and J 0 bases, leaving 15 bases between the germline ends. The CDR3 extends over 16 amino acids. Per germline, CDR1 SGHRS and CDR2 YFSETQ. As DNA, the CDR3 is TGCGCCAGCAGCTACGGGGGGACGGGGATGAACACTGAAGCTTTCTTT. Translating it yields CASSYGGTGMNTEAFF.

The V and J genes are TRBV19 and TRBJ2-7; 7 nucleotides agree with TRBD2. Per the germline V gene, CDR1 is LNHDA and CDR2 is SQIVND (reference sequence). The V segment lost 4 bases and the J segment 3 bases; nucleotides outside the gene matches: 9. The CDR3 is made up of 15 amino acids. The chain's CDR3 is CASSTITGEGYEQYF. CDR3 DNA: TGTGCCAGTAGTACCATCACGGGGGAGGGCTACGAGCAGTACTTC.

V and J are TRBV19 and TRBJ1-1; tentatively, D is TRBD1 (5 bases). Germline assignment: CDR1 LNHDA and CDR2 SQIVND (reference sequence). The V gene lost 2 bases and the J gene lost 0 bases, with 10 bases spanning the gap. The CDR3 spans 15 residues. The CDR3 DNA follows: TGTGCCAGTAGTATACAGGGTGCTGTGAACACTGAAGCTTTCTTT. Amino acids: CASSIQGAVNTEAFF. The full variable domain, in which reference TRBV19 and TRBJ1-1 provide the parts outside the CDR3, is DGGITQSPKYLFRKEGQNVTLSCEQNLNHDAMYWYRQDPGQGLRLIYYSQIVNDFQKGDIAEGYSVSREKKESFPLTVTSAQKNPTAFYLCASSIQGAVNTEAFFGQGTRLTVV.

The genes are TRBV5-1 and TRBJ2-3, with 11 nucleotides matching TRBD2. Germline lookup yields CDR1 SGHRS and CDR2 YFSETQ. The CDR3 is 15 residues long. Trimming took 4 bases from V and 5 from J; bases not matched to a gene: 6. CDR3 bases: TGCGCCAGCAGCGGTAGCGGGAGGGCCGTAGATACGCAGTATTTT. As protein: CASSGSGRAVDTQYF. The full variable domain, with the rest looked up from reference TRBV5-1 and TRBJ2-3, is KAGVTQTPRYLIKTRGQQVTLSCSPISGHRSVSWYQQTPGQGLQFLFEYFSETQRNKGNFPGRFSGRQFSNSRSEMNVSTLELGDSALYLCASSGSGRAVDTQYFGPGTRLTVL.

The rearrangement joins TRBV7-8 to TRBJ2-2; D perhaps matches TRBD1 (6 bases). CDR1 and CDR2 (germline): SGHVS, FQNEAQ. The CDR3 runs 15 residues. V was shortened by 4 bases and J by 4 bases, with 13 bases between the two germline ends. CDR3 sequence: CASSSNPTGTGELFF. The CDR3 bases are TGTGCCAGCAGCTCAAACCCGACAGGCACCGGGGAGCTGTTTTTT.

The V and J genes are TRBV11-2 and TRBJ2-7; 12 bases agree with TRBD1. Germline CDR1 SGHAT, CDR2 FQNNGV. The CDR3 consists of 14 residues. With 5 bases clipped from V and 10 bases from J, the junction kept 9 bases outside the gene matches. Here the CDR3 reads CASSGGDRGPGQYF. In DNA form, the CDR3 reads TGTGCCAGCAGCGGCGGGGACAGGGGGCCCGGACAGTACTTC.

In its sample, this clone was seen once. CDR3 in amino acids: CASSFRQGELFF. The DNA of the CDR3 is TGTGCCAGCAGCTTTCGGCAGGGCGAGCTGTTTTTT. The chain couples TRBV7-9 to TRBJ2-2, with D perhaps TRBD1 (5 bases). V lost 3 bases to trimming and J lost 11 bases, with 10 bases between them. The CDR3 loop spans 12 amino acids. Germline CDR1 reads SEHNR; CDR2 reads FQNEAQ (reference sequence).

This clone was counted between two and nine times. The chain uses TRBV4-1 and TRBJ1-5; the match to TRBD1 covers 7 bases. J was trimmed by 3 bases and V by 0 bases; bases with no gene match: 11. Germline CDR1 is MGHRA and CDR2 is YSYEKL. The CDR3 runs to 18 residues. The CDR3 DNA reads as TGCGCCAGCAGCCAAGATCGGCAGGGGGACCCTTCCAATCAGCCCCAGCATTTT. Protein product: CASSQDRQGDPSNQPQHF.

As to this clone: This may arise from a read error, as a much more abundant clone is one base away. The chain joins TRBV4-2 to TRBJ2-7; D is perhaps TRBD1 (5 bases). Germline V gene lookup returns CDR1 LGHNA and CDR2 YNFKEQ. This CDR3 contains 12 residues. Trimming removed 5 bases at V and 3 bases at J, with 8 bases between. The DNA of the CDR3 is TGTGCCAGCAGCTTAACAGGCTACGAGCAGTACTTC. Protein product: CASSLTGYEQYF.

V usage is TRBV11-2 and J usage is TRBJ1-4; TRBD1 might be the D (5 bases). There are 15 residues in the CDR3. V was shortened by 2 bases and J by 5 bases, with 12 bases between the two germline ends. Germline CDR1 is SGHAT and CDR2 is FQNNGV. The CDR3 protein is CASSLQRQPNEKLFF. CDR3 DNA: TGTGCCAGCAGCTTACAACGACAGCCGAATGAAAAACTGTTTTTT.

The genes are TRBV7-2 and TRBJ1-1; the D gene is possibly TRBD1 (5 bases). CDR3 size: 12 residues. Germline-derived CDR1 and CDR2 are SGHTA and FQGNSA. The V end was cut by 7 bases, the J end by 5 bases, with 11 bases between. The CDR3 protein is CASTPQVTEAFF. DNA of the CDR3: TGTGCCAGCACCCCACAGGTGACTGAAGCTTTCTTT.

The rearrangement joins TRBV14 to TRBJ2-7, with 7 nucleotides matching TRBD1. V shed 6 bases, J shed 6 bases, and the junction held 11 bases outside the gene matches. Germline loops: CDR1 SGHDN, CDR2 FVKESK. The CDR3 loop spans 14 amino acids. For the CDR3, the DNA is TGTGCCAGCAGTGCCTTGACAGGGCAGAGCGAGCAGTACTTC. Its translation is CASSALTGQSEQYF.

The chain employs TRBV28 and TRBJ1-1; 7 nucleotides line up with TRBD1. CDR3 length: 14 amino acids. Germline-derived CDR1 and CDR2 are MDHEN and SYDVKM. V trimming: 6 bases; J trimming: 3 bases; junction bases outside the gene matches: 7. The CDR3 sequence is CASSIQGKDTEAFF. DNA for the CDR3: TGTGCCAGCAGCATACAGGGGAAGGACACTGAAGCTTTCTTT.

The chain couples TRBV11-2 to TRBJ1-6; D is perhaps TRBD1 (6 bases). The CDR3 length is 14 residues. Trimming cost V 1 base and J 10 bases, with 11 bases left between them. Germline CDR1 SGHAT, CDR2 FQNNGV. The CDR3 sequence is CASSLGQERSPLHF. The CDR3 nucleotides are TGTGCCAGCAGCTTAGGACAGGAGCGGTCACCCCTCCACTTT.

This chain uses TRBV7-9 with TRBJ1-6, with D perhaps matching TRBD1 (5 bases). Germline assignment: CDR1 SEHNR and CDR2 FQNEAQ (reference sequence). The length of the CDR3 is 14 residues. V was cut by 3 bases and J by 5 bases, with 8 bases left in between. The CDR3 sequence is CASSFDSDNSPLHF. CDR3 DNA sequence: TGTGCCAGCAGCTTTGACAGCGATAATTCACCCCTCCACTTT. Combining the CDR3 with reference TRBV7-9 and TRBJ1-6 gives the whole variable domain DTGVSQNPRHKITKRGQNVTFRCDPISEHNRLYWYRQTLGQGPEFLTYFQNEAQLEKSRLLSDRFSAERPKGSFSTLEIQRTEQGDSAMYLCASSFDSDNSPLHFGNGTRLTVT.

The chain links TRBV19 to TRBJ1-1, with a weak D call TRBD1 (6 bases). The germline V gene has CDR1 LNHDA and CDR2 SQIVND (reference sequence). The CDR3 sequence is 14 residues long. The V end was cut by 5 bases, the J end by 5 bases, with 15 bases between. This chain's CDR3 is CASSFQTGLTEAFF. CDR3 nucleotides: TGTGCCAGTAGTTTCCAAACAGGGTTGACTGAAGCTTTCTTT.

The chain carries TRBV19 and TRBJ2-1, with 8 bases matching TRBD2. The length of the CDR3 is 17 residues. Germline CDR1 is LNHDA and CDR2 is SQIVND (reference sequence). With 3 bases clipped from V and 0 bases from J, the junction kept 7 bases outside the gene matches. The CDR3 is CASSMAVAGSSYNEQFF. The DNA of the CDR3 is TGTGCCAGTAGTATGGCGGTAGCGGGGAGCTCCTACAATGAGCAGTTCTTC.

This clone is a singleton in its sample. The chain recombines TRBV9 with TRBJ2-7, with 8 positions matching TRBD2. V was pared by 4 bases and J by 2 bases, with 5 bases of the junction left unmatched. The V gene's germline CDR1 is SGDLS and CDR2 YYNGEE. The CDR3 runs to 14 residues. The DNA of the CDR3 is TGTGCCAGCAGCACACGGGGGGGGCCCTACGAGCAGTACTTC. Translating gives CASSTRGGPYEQYF.

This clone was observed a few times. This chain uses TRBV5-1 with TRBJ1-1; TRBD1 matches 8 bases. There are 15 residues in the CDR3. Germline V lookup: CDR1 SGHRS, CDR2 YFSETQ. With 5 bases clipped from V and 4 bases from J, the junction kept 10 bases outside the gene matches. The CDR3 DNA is TGCGCCAGCAGGGAGAGGCAGGGGGCTCGCACTGAAGCTTTCTTT. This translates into CASRERQGARTEAFF.

In DNA form, the CDR3 reads TGCGCCAGCAGCCAAGTAGGGACAGGGGCGAAGGAGCAGTACTTC. Translating gives CASSQVGTGAKEQYF. V gene TRBV4-1 combines with J gene TRBJ2-7; the match to TRBD1 covers 10 bases. The CDR3 covers 15 residues. The V gene's germline CDR1 is MGHRA and CDR2 YSYEKL. Germline trimming cut 1 base from V and 7 bases from J; bases unmatched to any gene: 7.

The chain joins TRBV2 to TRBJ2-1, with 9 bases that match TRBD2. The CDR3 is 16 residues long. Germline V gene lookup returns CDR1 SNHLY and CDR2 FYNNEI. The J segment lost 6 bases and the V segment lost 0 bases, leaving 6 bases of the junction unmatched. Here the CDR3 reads CASSEALLAGFNEQFF. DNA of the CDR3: TGTGCCAGCAGTGAAGCCTTGCTAGCGGGATTCAATGAGCAGTTCTTC.